This entry features one T cell receptor (beta chain) sequence. Antigen specificity is unknown. This record comes from a study of CD8+CD57+ T cells in acquired aplastic anemia. The study's findings and limits: Around 29 CD8+ CDR3 sequences were shared between patients and controls.

This CDR3 comprises 11 residues. Germline V gene data show CDR1 as SEHNR and CDR2 as FQNEAQ (reference sequence). Trimming removed 3 bases from V and 15 bases from J, with 9 bases in between. Genomic DNA served as template for TCR beta VDJ and CDR3 profiling. Each CDR3 protein is one row after TCRdb ran MiXCR on the reads. The table records about 180,000 distinct CDR3 sequences, 40% to 50% of them present only once. Before being chosen for sequencing, patients had shown CD8+CD57+ cell expansion by flow cytometry. Severe acquired aplastic anemia was present in all patients. The receptor's source is a human donor with aplastic anemia. This chain links TRBV7-9 with TRBJ1-6; D ambiguous. The material sequenced was sorted CD4+, CD8+, or CD8+CD57+ T cells (not recorded which) from PBMCs. The CDR3 DNA reads as TGTGCCAGCAGCTTGGGCAGTCTCCTCCACTTT. Amino acids: CASSLGSLLHF.